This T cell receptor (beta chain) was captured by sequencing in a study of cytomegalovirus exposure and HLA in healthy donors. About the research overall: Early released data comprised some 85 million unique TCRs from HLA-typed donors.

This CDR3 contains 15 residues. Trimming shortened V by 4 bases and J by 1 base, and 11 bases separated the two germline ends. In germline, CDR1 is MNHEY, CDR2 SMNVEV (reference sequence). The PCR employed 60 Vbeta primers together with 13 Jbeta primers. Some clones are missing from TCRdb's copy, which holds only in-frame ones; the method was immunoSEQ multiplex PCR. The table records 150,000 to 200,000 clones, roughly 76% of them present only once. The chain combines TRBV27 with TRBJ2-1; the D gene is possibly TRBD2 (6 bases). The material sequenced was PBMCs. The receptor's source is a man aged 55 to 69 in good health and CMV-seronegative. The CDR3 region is CASSSAGGSYNEQFF. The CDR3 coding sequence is TGTGCCAGCAGTTCAGCGGGTGGGTCCTACAATGAGCAGTTCTTC.